This passage covers 13 T cell receptor beta chains from one sample sequenced in a study of immune evolution from preneoplasia to lung adenocarcinoma. The assay was immunoSEQ multiplex PCR, and TCRdb's table has in-frame clones only and misses some. In the table there are about 4,300 clones, about 68% of which are singletons. Sequenced material: FFPE adjacent normal lung tissue. These receptors all stem from a person aged 60-80 years with lung adenocarcinoma.

By sample share, this clone is medium-sized (0.01 to 0.1%). The CDR3, as DNA: TGTGCCAGCAGCCCCATAGGGGGGAGTGACGCCGGGGAGCTGTTTTTT. This codes for CASSPIGGSDAGELFF. The chain employs TRBV14 and TRBJ2-2, with D perhaps matching TRBD1 or TRBD2 (6 bases each). The germline V and J ends were trimmed by 4 bases and 6 bases, with 18 bases remaining between them. Germline lookup yields CDR1 SGHDN and CDR2 FVKESK. There are 16 residues in the CDR3.

This clone showed up just a few times. V gene TRBV29-1 combines with J gene TRBJ2-1; D unresolved. V dropped 5 bases and J dropped 7 bases, with 6 bases sitting between them. From germline, CDR1 is SQVTM and CDR2 ANQGSEA. The CDR3 is 10 amino acids. CDR3 nucleotides: TGCAGCGTTAAGGAGAATGAGCAGTTCTTC. Amino acid sequence: CSVKENEQFF.

This chain links TRBV20-1 with TRBJ2-7; D ambiguous. The CDR3 consists of 11 residues. Trimming stripped 7 bases from V and 2 bases from J, with 9 bases between. CDR1 and CDR2 from the germline V gene are DFQATT and SNEGSKA (reference sequence). The CDR3 DNA sequence: TGCAGTGTCATGTCCACCTACGAGCAGTACTTC. It translates to CSVMSTYEQYF.

The CDR3 nucleotides read TGTGCCAGCAGTCCAGGACAGGGCTCTGGAAAGACCCAGTACTTC. Its translation: CASSPGQGSGKTQYF. The chain joins TRBV6-5 to TRBJ2-5, with 8 bases identical to TRBD1. The CDR3 sequence is 15 residues long. Germline trimming cut 5 bases from V and 6 bases from J; bases unmatched to any gene: 11. The germline CDR1 and CDR2 sequences are MNHEY and SVGAGI.

A single count supports this clone. The gene calls are TRBV4-2 and TRBJ1-2; D perhaps matches TRBD1 (5 bases). Trimming left V 0 bases short and J 7 bases short, with 15 bases between. The CDR3 runs 15 residues. Germline CDR1 reads LGHNA; CDR2 reads YNFKEQ. The CDR3 DNA reads as TGTGCCAGCAGCCAAGACTTGGCAGGGCTTTCTGGCTACACCTTC. It codes for CASSQDLAGLSGYTF.

The V and J genes are TRBV27 and TRBJ2-1; D is ambiguous. Trimming took off 1 base at V and 3 bases at J, with 16 bases between the two ends. Germline V CDR1 and CDR2: MNHEY, SMNVEV (reference sequence). This CDR3 contains 17 residues. The CDR3 nucleotides read TGTGCCAGCAGTTTATTGCAGGACCGCGCTGACTACAATGAGCAGTTCTTC. Amino acid sequence: CASSLLQDRADYNEQFF.

V gene TRBV11-3 combines with J gene TRBJ1-1, with TRBD1 as a possible D gene (5 bases). Germline V gene lookup returns CDR1 SGHNT and CDR2 YENEEA. The V gene lost 1 base and the J gene lost 0 bases, with 15 bases spanning the gap. CDR3 length: 17 amino acids. The CDR3 sequence: CASSLVLSDSLNTEAFF. The CDR3 nucleotides are TGTGCCAGCAGCTTAGTGTTGTCTGACAGCTTGAACACTGAAGCTTTCTTT.

The chain has TRBV4-1 and TRBJ1-5; D perhaps matches TRBD1 (6 bases). The CDR3 runs 14 residues. The V end lost 0 bases, the J end lost 9 bases, and 12 bases lay between the germline ends. Germline lookup yields CDR1 MGHRA and CDR2 YSYEKL. The CDR3 is CASSQDRGPWPQHF. The CDR3 nucleotides read TGCGCCAGCAGCCAAGACCGGGGGCCGTGGCCCCAGCATTTT.

The chain links TRBV25-1 to TRBJ1-5, with D unclear. The CDR3 length is 14 residues. Trimming pared 2 bases from V and 6 bases from J, leaving 11 bases between. The germline gives CDR1 MGHDK, CDR2 SYGVNS. The CDR3 coding sequence is TGTGCCAGCAGTGAACATGGGGAGGGTCAGCCCCAGCATTTT. Protein product: CASSEHGEGQPQHF.

The V call is TRBV6-5, the J call TRBJ2-7; TRBD1 aligns across 7 bases. The germline gives CDR1 MNHEY, CDR2 SVGAGI. Trimming took 6 bases from V and 0 from J; bases not matched to a gene: 5. The CDR3 contains 14 residues. CDR3 sequence reads: CASRTGVSSYEQYF. As DNA, the CDR3 is TGTGCCAGCAGAACAGGGGTTAGCTCCTACGAGCAGTACTTC.

The J gene is TRBJ2-2, the V gene TRBV6-6, with TRBD1 matching over 7 bases. J was trimmed by 4 bases and V by 7 bases; bases with no gene match: 6. CDR3 length: 14 residues. Per germline, CDR1 MNHNY and CDR2 SVGAGI (reference sequence). As DNA, the CDR3 is TGTGCCAGCATCTTACAGGGGTTCACCGGGGAGCTGTTTTTT. Protein sequence: CASILQGFTGELFF.

This sequence joins TRBV28 and TRBJ2-7, with unresolved D. This CDR3 contains 13 residues. Trimming pared 6 bases from V and 3 bases from J, leaving 12 bases between. The germline gives CDR1 MDHEN, CDR2 SYDVKM. The CDR3 protein is CASSPPLNYEQYF. As DNA, the CDR3 is TGTGCCAGCAGCCCTCCTCTGAACTACGAGCAGTACTTC.

The chain combines TRBV1 with TRBJ2-7; the table gives TRBD1 as D, unverified against the DNA. TRBV1 is a pseudogene segment. The CDR3 extends over 16 amino acids. The CDR3 sequence: CTSSSHPQGSSYEQYF. The CDR3, as DNA: TGCACCAGCAGCTCACACCCACAGGGAAGCTCCTACGAGCAGTACTTC.